This T cell receptor (beta chain) was profiled in a study of T-cell reconstitution after alpha-beta-depleted transplantation in children. Preparing the TCRbeta library involved the use of unique molecular identifiers. Using its own MiXCR run on the PCR reads, TCRdb lists one record per CDR3 protein. Of just over 350,000 distinct CDR3 sequences listed, approximately 12% are singletons. Trimming took 3 bases from V and 3 from J, leaving 20 bases between them. The CDR3 loop spans 18 amino acids. Sequencing used PBMCs, obtained from the stem cell graft. This receptor was obtained from a human donor who donated a stem cell graft to a child with Fanconi anemia. This rearrangement joins TRBV12-3 or TRBV12-4 to TRBJ2-2, with D possibly called TRBD1 or TRBD2 (5 bases each). The CDR3 sequence is CASSFGGWEFRDTGELFF. The CDR3 DNA is TGTGCCAGCAGTTTTGGGGGATGGGAATTCCGAGACACCGGGGAGCTGTTTTTT.